This T cell receptor (beta chain) originates from a study of human T cells and chemical hapten exposure. Study at large: From small differences in pooled library volume came most of the variation in per-sample TCR yields.

Regarding time point: patch test 3, about 24 weeks after DPC sensitization. Treatment given: therapeutic diphenylcyclopropenone sensitization with weekly scalp DPC. The table lists this clonotype with a few counts. TCRdb re-called the RACE reads through MiXCR, storing one row per CDR3 protein. The data contain 150,000 to 200,000 distinct CDR3 sequences, about a quarter of them singletons. Trimming took off 5 bases at V and 4 bases at J, with 22 bases between the two ends. CDR1 SGHAT and CDR2 FQDESV come from the germline V gene (reference sequence). The length of the CDR3 is 17 residues. The clonotype originates from a young woman with alopecia areata. Some clones in this sample may be carry-over from other donors' samples. The V call is TRBV11-1, the J call TRBJ2-3; a possible D gene is TRBD2 (7 bases). Here the sequenced sample was whole blood, taken in connection with sensitization to the hapten diphenylcyclopropenone (DPC). CDR3 amino acids: CASSLPLRGASPDTQYF. The CDR3 nucleotides are TGTGCCAGCAGCCTGCCCTTACGGGGGGCATCACCAGATACGCAGTATTTT.